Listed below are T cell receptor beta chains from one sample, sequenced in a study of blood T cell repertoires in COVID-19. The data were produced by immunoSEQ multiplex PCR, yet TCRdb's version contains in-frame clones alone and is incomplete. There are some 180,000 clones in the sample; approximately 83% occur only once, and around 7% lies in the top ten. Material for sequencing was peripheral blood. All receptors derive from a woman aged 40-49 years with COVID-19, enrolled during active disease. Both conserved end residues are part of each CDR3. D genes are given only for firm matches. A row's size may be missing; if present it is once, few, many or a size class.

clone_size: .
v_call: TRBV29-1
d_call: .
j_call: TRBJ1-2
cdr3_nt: TGCAGCGTTGTGGGGGCCTACGGCTACACCTTC
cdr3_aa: CSVVGAYGYTF

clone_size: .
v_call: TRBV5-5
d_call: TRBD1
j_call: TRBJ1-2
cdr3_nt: TGTGCCAGCAGCACAGGGACAGACTTTCATGGCTACACCTTC
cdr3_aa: CASSTGTDFHGYTF

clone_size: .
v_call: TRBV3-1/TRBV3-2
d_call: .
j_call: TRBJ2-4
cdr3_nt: TGTGCCAGCAGCCAAGAATCGTACATTCAGTACTTC
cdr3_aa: CASSQESYIQYF

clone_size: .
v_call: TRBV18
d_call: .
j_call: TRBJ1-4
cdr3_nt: TGTGCCAGCTCAAGTTCCACAGGGATTAATGAAAAACTGTTTTTT
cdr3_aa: CASSSSTGINEKLFF

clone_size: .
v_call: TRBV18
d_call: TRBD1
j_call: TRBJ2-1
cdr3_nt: TGTGCCAGCTCACAGGACAGGGGTGCCGGCGGTGAGCAGTTCTTC
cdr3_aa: CASSQDRGAGGEQFF

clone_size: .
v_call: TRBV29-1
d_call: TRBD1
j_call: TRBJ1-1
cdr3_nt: TGCAGCGTCCCCGACAGGGAAGGCACTGAAGCTTTCTTT
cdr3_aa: CSVPDREGTEAFF

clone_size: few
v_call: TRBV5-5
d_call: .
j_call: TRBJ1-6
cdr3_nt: TGTGCCAGCAGCTTCCAGGCAGCAGCAAATAATTCACCCCTCCACTTT
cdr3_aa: CASSFQAAANNSPLHF

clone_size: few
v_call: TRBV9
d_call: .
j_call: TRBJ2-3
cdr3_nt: TGTGCCAGCAGCGTAGATGGACAGGGAGGGGGTACGCAGTATTTT
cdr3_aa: CASSVDGQGGGTQYF

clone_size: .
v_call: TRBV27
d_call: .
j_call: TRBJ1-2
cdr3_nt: TGTGCCAGCACCCAATCGCGGGGCGGTTTACGCACCTTC
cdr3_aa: CASTQSRGGLRTF

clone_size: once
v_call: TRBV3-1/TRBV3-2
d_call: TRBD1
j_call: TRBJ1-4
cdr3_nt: TGTGCCAGCGACCCGGGCAGGGGGGAAAAACTGTTTTTT
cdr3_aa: CASDPGRGEKLFF

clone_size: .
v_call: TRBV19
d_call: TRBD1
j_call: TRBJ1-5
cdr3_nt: TGTGCCAGCCGTAGGGGGCTGAGTAATCAGCCCCAGCATTTT
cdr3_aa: CASRRGLSNQPQHF

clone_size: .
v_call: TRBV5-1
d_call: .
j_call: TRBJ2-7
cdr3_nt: TGCGCCAGCAGCTTGTTCGGCGCTAAGGAGTCCTACGAGCAGTACTTC
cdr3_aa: CASSLFGAKESYEQYF

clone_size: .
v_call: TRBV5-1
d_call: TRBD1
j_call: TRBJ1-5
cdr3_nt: TGCGCCAGCAGCTTGGGCCCCGACAGGGGTAATCAGCCCCAGCATTTT
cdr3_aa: CASSLGPDRGNQPQHF

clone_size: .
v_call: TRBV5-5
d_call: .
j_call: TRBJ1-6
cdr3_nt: TGTGCCAGCAGCTTGGACTGGCAGGGCCCTCACTTT
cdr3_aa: CASSLDWQGPHF

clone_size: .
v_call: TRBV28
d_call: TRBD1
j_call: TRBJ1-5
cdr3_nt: TGTGCCAGCATTCTAGGGGGCAGGGGCAATCAGCCCCAGCATTTT
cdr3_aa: CASILGGRGNQPQHF

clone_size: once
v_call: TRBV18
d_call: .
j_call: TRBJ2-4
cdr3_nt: TGTGCCAGCTCACCACCCGAGGGAAAAAACATTCAGTACTTC
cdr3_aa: CASSPPEGKNIQYF

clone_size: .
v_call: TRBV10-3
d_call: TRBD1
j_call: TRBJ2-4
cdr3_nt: TGTGCCATCAGTGTTTCCGACAGGGACATTCAGTACTTC
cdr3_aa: CAISVSDRDIQYF

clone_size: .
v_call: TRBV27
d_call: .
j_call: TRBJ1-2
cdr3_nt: TGTGCCAGCAGTTTCCGGGACATGTATGGCTACACCTTC
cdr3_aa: CASSFRDMYGYTF

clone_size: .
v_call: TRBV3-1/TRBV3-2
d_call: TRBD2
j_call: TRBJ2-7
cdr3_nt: TGTGCCAGCAGCCAAGAATTAGGGCGGGAGCACGAGCAGTACTTC
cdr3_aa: CASSQELGREHEQYF

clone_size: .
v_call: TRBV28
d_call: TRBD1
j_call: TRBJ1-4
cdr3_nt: TGTGCCAGCAGTTTATGGGGAATCAGGCAGGGGGCGGCAACTAATGAAAAACTGTTTTTT
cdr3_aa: CASSLWGIRQGAATNEKLFF

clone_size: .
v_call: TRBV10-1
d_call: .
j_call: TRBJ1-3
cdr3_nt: TGCGCCAGCAGTGAGTCCGGAAGGAGCTCTGGAAACACCATATATTTT
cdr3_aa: CASSESGRSSGNTIYF

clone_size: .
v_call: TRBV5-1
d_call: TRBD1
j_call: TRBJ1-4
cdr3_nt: TGCGCCAGCAGCTTCGCCGGGACAGGCTTGGGTGAAAAACTGTTTTTT
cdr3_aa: CASSFAGTGLGEKLFF

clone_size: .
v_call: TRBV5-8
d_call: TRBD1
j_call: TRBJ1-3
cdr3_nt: TGTGCCAGCAGCTTAACCGGGACAGGGGGGATCATATATTTT
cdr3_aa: CASSLTGTGGIIYF

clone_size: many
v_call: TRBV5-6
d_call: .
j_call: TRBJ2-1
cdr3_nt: TGTGCCAGCAGCTTGGTCCTCCCCGCGAACAATGAGCAGTTCTTC
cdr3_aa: CASSLVLPANNEQFF

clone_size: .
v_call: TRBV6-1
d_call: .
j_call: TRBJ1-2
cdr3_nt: TGTGCCAGCAGTGAAGCGCTTAGGGGCTATGGCTACACCTTC
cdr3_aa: CASSEALRGYGYTF

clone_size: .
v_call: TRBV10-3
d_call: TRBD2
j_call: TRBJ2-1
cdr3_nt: TGTGCCACCGGACTAGCGGGGTCCGATGAGCAGTTCTTC
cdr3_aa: CATGLAGSDEQFF

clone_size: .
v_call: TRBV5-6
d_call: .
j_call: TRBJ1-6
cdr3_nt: TGTGCCAGCAGCTGGGGGACAAATTCACCCCTCCACTTT
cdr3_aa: CASSWGTNSPLHF

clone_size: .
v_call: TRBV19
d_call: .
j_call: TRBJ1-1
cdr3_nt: TGTGCCAGTATCAGGGAGAACACTGAAGCTTTCTTT
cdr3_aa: CASIRENTEAFF

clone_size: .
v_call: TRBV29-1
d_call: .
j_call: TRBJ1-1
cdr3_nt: TGCAGCGTGGACCAGGGTGTGTGGACTGAAGCTTTCTTT
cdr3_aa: CSVDQGVWTEAFF

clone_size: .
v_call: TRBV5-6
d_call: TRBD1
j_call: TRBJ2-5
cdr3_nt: TGTGCCAGCAGCTTGTCGGGGACAGGCGAGACCCAGTACTTC
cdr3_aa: CASSLSGTGETQYF

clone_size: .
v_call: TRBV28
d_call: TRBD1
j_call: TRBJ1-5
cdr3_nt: TGTGCCAGCAGTTGGACAGGGGCCCTCAATCAGCCCCAGCATTTT
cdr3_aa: CASSWTGALNQPQHF

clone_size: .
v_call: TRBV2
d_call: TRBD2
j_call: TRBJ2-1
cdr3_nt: TGTGCCAGCAGTGAACCGGGACTAGCGGGAGAGAGTGAGCAGTTCTTC
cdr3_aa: CASSEPGLAGESEQFF

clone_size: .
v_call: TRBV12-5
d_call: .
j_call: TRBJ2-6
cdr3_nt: TGTGCTAGTGGCACGGGGGCTGGGGCCAACGTCCTGACTTTC
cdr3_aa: CASGTGAGANVLTF

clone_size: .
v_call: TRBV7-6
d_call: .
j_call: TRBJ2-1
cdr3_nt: TGTGCCAGCAGCTTAGACGAGGGCCGAGAGCAGTTCTTC
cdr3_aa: CASSLDEGREQFF

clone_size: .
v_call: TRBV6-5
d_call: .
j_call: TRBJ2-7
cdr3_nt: TGTGCCACCTTTTTTGCCTACGAGCAGTACTTC
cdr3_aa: CATFFAYEQYF

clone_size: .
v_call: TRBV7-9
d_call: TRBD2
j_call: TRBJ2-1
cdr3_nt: TGTGCCAGCAGCTTATATGCTAGCGGGGTAGGGAAACGCAATGAGCAGTTCTTC
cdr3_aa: CASSLYASGVGKRNEQFF

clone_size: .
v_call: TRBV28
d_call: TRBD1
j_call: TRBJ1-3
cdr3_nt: TGTGCCAGCACCCCCGCAGGGGGCCCTTCTGGAAACACCATATATTTT
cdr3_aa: CASTPAGGPSGNTIYF

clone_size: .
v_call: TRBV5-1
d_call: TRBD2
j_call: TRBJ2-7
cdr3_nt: TGCGCCAGCAGCTGGGGGACTAGCGGGGGCTACGAGCAGTACTTC
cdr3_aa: CASSWGTSGGYEQYF

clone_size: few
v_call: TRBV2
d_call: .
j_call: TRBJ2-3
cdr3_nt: TGTGCCAGCAGTGTGTCTTCGACAGTCCGGGCAGATACGCAGTATTTT
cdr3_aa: CASSVSSTVRADTQYF

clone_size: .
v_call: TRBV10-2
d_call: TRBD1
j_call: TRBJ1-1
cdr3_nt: TGCGCCAGCAGTGAGACCGGGACAGGGCCTTCTGAAGCTTTCTTT
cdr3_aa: CASSETGTGPSEAFF

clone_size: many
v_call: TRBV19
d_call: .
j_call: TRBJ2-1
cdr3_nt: TGTGCCAGTAAGGAGCGGCCTATATACAATGAGCAGTTCTTC
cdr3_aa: CASKERPIYNEQFF

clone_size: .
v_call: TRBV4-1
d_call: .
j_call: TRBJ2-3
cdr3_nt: TGCGCCAGCAGCCAAGCGGGGGAGAACACAGATACGCAGTATTTT
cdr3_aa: CASSQAGENTDTQYF

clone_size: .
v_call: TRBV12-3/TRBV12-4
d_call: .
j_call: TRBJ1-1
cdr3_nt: TGTGCCAGCGCCCGGCGGGGAAACACTGAAGCTTTCTTT
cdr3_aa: CASARRGNTEAFF

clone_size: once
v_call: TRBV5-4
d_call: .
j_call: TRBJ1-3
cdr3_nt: TGTGCCAGCAGCTTGGTCGGGAGCTCTGGAAACACCATATATTTT
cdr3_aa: CASSLVGSSGNTIYF